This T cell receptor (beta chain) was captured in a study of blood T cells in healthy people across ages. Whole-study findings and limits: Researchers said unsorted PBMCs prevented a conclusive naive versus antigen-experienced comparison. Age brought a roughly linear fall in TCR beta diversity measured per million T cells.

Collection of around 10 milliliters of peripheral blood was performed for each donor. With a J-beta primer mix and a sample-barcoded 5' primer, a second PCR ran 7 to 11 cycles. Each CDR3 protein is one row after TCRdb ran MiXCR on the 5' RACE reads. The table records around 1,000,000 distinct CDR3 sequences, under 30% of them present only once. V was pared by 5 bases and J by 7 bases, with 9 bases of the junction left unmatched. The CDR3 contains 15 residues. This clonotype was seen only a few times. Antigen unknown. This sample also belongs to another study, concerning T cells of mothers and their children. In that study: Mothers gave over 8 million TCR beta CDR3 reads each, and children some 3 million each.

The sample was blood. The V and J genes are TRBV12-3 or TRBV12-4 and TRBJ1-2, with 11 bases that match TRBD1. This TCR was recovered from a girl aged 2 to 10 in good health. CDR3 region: CASSPPGQGAIGYTF. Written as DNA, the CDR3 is TGTGCCAGCAGTCCGCCCGGACAGGGGGCGATTGGCTACACCTTC.